This is a list of T cell receptor beta chains from one sample in a study of OX40 agonist ivuxolimab in advanced cancers. Using immunoSEQ multiplex PCR, the repertoire was profiled, and TCRdb retains in-frame clones only, with some absent. Of roughly 32,000 clones in the sample, about four fifths were seen once. The specimen was CD4+ or CD8+ T cells sorted from blood, collected in a trial of the OX40 agonist ivuxolimab. The receptors here all came from an adult with an advanced solid tumor such as melanoma, head and neck, liver or kidney cancer. The CDR3 runs from the conserved cysteine through the conserved F or W. Each record gives: CDR3 protein, CDR3 DNA, clone size, J gene, D gene, V gene. D genes are given only for firm matches. Rows may omit the clone size; those that give it use once, few, many or a size class.

CASSGRIGNQPQHF | TGTGCCAGCAGTGGCCGTATTGGCAATCAGCCCCAGCATTTT | - | TRBJ1-5 | - | TRBV2
CASNRGNQPQHF | TGTGCCAGCAACAGGGGCAATCAGCCCCAGCATTTT | few | TRBJ1-5 | - | TRBV2
CASSLKEEQYF | TGTGCCAGCAGCTTAAAAGAAGAGCAGTACTTC | - | TRBJ2-7 | - | TRBV11-2
CAWSAGQGARNTEAFF | TGTGCCTGGAGTGCCGGACAGGGGGCGCGGAACACTGAAGCTTTCTTT | - | TRBJ1-1 | TRBD1 | TRBV30
CASSLSLAGYEQYF | TGTGCCAGCAGTTTATCACTAGCCGGCTACGAGCAGTACTTC | few | TRBJ2-7 | - | TRBV27
CASSIGGPRGDTQYF | TGTGCCAGTAGTATAGGGGGCCCCCGCGGAGATACGCAGTATTTT | - | TRBJ2-3 | - | TRBV19
CASRTDREVGNTIYF | TGTGCCAGCAGGACGGACAGGGAGGTTGGAAACACCATATATTTT | - | TRBJ1-3 | TRBD1 | TRBV5-4
CASSPYRTGGPEQFF | TGTGCCAGCAGCCCCTATCGGACAGGGGGTCCTGAGCAGTTCTTC | - | TRBJ2-1 | TRBD1 | TRBV7-3
CASSPLYYGYTF | TGTGCCAGCAGTCCCCTATACTATGGCTACACCTTC | - | TRBJ1-2 | - | TRBV28
CSVQPGLVPDTQYF | TGCAGCGTCCAACCGGGACTAGTCCCAGATACGCAGTATTTT | - | TRBJ2-3 | TRBD2 | TRBV29-1
CASSPWGSGRAATQYF | TGTGCCAGCAGCCCCTGGGGTAGCGGGAGGGCCGCTACGCAGTATTTT | - | TRBJ2-3 | TRBD2 | TRBV7-2
CASSQGTQAPQYF | TGTGCCAGCAGCCAGGGGACTCAGGCTCCGCAGTATTTT | once | TRBJ2-3 | - | TRBV6-4
CASSWGQGRGYTF | TGTGCCAGCAGTTGGGGACAGGGAAGAGGCTACACCTTC | - | TRBJ1-2 | TRBD1 | TRBV27
CASSLGPAEAFF | TGTGCCAGCAGCCTCGGGCCTGCTGAAGCTTTCTTT | - | TRBJ1-1 | - | TRBV7-2
CASSLAGTSAEQYF | TGTGCCAGCAGCTTAGCGGGGACTAGCGCCGAGCAGTACTTC | - | TRBJ2-7 | TRBD2 | TRBV7-9
CASRGGRGIYGYTF | TGTGCCAGCAGAGGGGGCAGAGGGATCTATGGCTACACCTTC | few | TRBJ1-2 | TRBD1 | TRBV6-1
CASTRSGTSTYNEQFF | TGTGCCAGCACCCGGAGCGGGACCTCAACTTACAATGAGCAGTTCTTC | - | TRBJ2-1 | TRBD2 | TRBV5-4
CASSTQTSGSPSTQYF | TGTGCCAGCAGTACCCAGACTAGCGGGAGCCCGTCGACCCAGTACTTC | few | TRBJ2-5 | TRBD2 | TRBV6-6
CASSLAGSSYEQYF | TGTGCCAGCTCACTAGCGGGGAGCTCCTACGAGCAGTACTTC | - | TRBJ2-7 | TRBD2 | TRBV18
CASSRTGTDEAFF | TGTGCCAGCAGCCGTACCGGGACAGATGAAGCTTTCTTT | - | TRBJ1-1 | TRBD1 | TRBV5-4
CASSSTGLSYNEQFF | TGTGCCAGCAGCTCGACAGGGTTGTCCTACAATGAGCAGTTCTTC | - | TRBJ2-1 | TRBD1 | TRBV27
CASSPGSEGNSPLHF | TGTGCCAGCTCACCAGGGAGCGAGGGTAATTCACCCCTCCACTTT | - | TRBJ1-6 | - | TRBV18
CASSSILVDEQFF | TGTGCCAGCAGTTCCATCCTAGTGGATGAGCAGTTCTTC | - | TRBJ2-1 | - | TRBV2
CASSAIQGAGQPQHF | TGTGCCAGCAGTGCCATACAGGGGGCCGGTCAGCCCCAGCATTTT | few | TRBJ1-5 | TRBD1 | TRBV2
CASSLGGLAAYEQYF | TGCGCCAGCAGCTTGGGGGGACTAGCGGCCTACGAGCAGTACTTC | - | TRBJ2-7 | TRBD2 | TRBV5-1
CATRRQDNTQETQYF | TGTGCCACCAGACGCCAGGACAATACCCAAGAGACCCAGTACTTC | - | TRBJ2-5 | - | TRBV6-1
CASSLTGGSDTEAFF | TGTGCCAGCAGTTTAACAGGGGGCTCTGACACTGAAGCTTTCTTT | - | TRBJ1-1 | TRBD1 | TRBV6-5
CASSPTGYNEQFF | TGTGCCAGCAGCCCGACAGGGTACAATGAGCAGTTCTTC | - | TRBJ2-1 | TRBD1 | TRBV11-3
CASSLRSTGGTGNTIYF | TGTGCCAGCAGCTTACGCTCCACAGGGGGCACAGGAAACACCATATATTTT | few | TRBJ1-3 | TRBD1 | TRBV7-8
CASSPTRGSGEQYF | TGCGCCAGCAGCCCTACAAGGGGGTCGGGCGAGCAGTACTTC | - | TRBJ2-7 | - | TRBV4-3
CSVTLANTQYF | TGCAGTGTGACTCTGGCGAATACGCAGTATTTT | once | TRBJ2-3 | - | TRBV20-1
CASSLLVTSSSYNEQFF | TGTGCCAGCAGCTTACTCGTGACCTCGAGCTCCTACAATGAGCAGTTCTTC | - | TRBJ2-1 | - | TRBV7-6
CASGVRGRGNEKLFF | TGTGCCAGCGGAGTCAGGGGGCGCGGTAATGAAAAACTGTTTTTT | few | TRBJ1-4 | TRBD1 | TRBV7-9
CASSSTGTGTPRGGYTF | TGTGCCAGCAGTTCTACCGGGACAGGGACTCCAAGGGGTGGCTACACCTTC | - | TRBJ1-2 | TRBD1 | TRBV28
CASSEAFF | TGTGCCAGCAGTGAAGCTTTCTTT | - | TRBJ1-1 | - | TRBV6-1
CASSQRLNNSPLHF | TGTGCCAGCAGCCAGCGGCTAAATAATTCACCCCTCCACTTT | - | TRBJ1-6 | - | TRBV14
CAWGANQPQHF | TGTGCCTGGGGGGCGAATCAGCCCCAGCATTTT | - | TRBJ1-5 | - | TRBV30
CASSYGQARSTDTQYF | TGCGCCAGCAGCTACGGACAGGCTCGGAGCACAGATACGCAGTATTTT | - | TRBJ2-3 | TRBD1 | TRBV5-1
CASSSGTGYNEQFF | TGTGCCAGCAGCTCCGGGACAGGTTACAATGAGCAGTTCTTC | - | TRBJ2-1 | TRBD1 | TRBV7-9
CASSTQDRDGYTF | TGTGCCAGCTCAACCCAGGACAGGGATGGCTACACCTTC | - | TRBJ1-2 | TRBD1 | TRBV18